This T cell receptor beta chain was retrieved from a study of human T cells and chemical hapten exposure. Regarding the study as a whole: While controls formed fewer of them, expanded TCRs formed significantly more large CDR3 similarity clusters.

About this clonotype: Its target is not known.

The V end was cut by 2 bases, the J end by 11 bases, with 11 bases between. The germline gives CDR1 SGHKS, CDR2 YYEKEE (reference sequence). This CDR3 has 12 residues. This sample's time point: patch test 3, about 24 weeks after DPC sensitization. Treatment specified: therapeutic diphenylcyclopropenone sensitization with weekly scalp DPC. It was unfractionated whole blood from which total RNA was extracted. In the original processing: A per-sample median of around 100,000 TCRs was observed, with counts ranging from roughly 20,000 to 690,600. TCRdb re-analysed the RACE reads in MiXCR, keeping a single row per CDR3 protein. TCRdb, not the authors, supplied the V and J calls. The profile shows some 64,000 distinct CDR3 sequences, roughly 9.6% of them singletons.

J is TRBJ2-1 and V is TRBV5-5; D unclear. Sample: whole blood, taken in connection with sensitization to the hapten diphenylcyclopropenone (DPC). This TCR was recovered from a woman in her thirties with alopecia areata. Some clones in this sample may be carry-over from other donors' samples. The CDR3 region is CASSFIEFQQFF. In DNA, the CDR3 is TGTGCCAGCAGCTTCATAGAATTCCAGCAGTTCTTC. Full variable domain (remainder filled in from reference TRBV5-5 and TRBJ2-1): DAGVTQSPTHLIKTRGQQVTLRCSPISGHKSVSWYQQVLGQGPQFIFQYYEKEERGRGNFPDRFSARQFPNYSSELNVNALLLGDSALYLCASSFIEFQQFFGPGTRLTVL.